What follows is one T cell receptor beta chain and its context. The target of this receptor is not known. Base qualities are not provided; no much larger clone lies one nucleotide away. TCRbeta CDR3 regions were profiled by bias-controlled multiplex PCR amplification of genomic DNA with the immunoSEQ Assay. As for the authors' bioinformatics: To quantify the absolute abundance of each unique TCRbeta CDR3 region, the sequences were collapsed and filtered. Differential abundance was tested with two models: a binomial (Fisher-equivalent) model and a beta-binomial model that adds time-dependent variance fitted from healthy donors. Clones with fewer than 5 combined templates were removed, and a clone was called differentially abundant if the clone's Benjamini-Hochberg FDR was below 0.01. The form v = (b*log(k)+a)^2 was used to model beta-binomial variance as a function of total template count across the two samples. The immuneACCESS repertoire file appears here via TCRdb, limited to in-frame rearrangements. These files lack a portion of the clones; in checked studies, under half of the deficit traces to unresolved V genes, and the cause of the others is not known. D and trimming were read from the DNA, whereas the V and J calls and clone size are those reported in that table. The sample table contains approximately 90,000 clones; only one count was recorded for roughly 86% of them. 5.6% of the sample is taken by the ten largest.

The CDR3 sequence holds 18 residues, the cysteine and phenylalanine included. Of the read, only the CDR3 DNA is kept; its 54 bases are in frame from base 1. Clipping removes 5 bases from V and 2 bases from J, with 12 as the unmatched junction base count. CDR1 and CDR2 were assigned from the germline V gene as MDHEN and SYDVKM. This entry is derived from a study of identifying expanded T cells in peripheral blood (dated by TCRdb to the late 2010s). In terms of the full investigation: Technical replicates were generated by sequencing separate aliquots of the same genomic DNA pool, and four replicates were compared pairwise. Broad study findings and their caveats: The authors expected that biological variance in healthy repertoires might rise further over much longer intervals, such as months to years. Variance in clone template counts between approximately two-week samples significantly increased with total template count across all healthy donors. Both the number of clones called differentially abundant and the false-positive rate were significantly reduced by the beta-binomial model across all healthy-donor time intervals. Around 1.2 differentially abundant clones were flagged by the binomial model between technical replicates, whereas about 16.4 and 19 were flagged over approximately two weeks and four weeks, respectively.

No immune events such as infections were documented for the healthy donors during the collection period. Time-dependent variance in a beta-binomial model of T-cell clone differential abundance was calibrated using healthy-donor blood repertoires as a training cohort. The training cohort included around ten healthy donors, of whom 3 were female and 7 were male. The donors were between roughly 25 and 65 years old, with an average age of roughly 40 years. Whole blood was collected from each healthy donor at three time points spaced around 2 weeks apart and obtained from a commercial supplier. Genomic DNA was extracted from unsorted whole blood for immunosequencing.

Sequencing was carried out using blood. The source of this sequence is a person aged 18 to 70 in good health. Rearrangement joined TRBV28 to TRBJ1-1; 12 of the junction bases match TRBD1. The CDR3 reads CASSLPAGTGGGNTEAFF. The DNA sequence is TGTGCCAGCAGTCTCCCCGCCGGGACAGGGGGCGGTAACACTGAAGCTTTCTTT.